This T cell receptor beta chain derives from a study of shared clonotypes between healthy human individuals. J gave up 2 bases and V 5 bases, and 5 bases lay outside the gene matches. The germline CDR1 and CDR2 sequences are SGHNT and YENEEA. This CDR3 is 16 amino acids long. Libraries were prepared by immunoSEQ multiplex PCR; TCRdb keeps only in-frame clonotypes and omits some of them. The sample lists about 1.5 million clones; around 97% were seen once. The chain joins TRBV11-3 to TRBJ2-1; 11 bases are shared with TRBD2. The sample taken for sequencing was naive CD4+ T cells sorted from blood. Indicated subset: CD45RA+ positively selected. This TCR was recovered from a young man in good health. The CDR3: CASSPRLAGTYNEQFF. The CDR3 DNA sequence: TGTGCCAGCAGCCCCCGACTAGCGGGAACCTACAATGAGCAGTTCTTC.